The 13 T cell receptor beta chains listed next were all sequenced from one sample in a study of technical replicates of blood from several donors. Measured with immunoSEQ multiplex PCR; TCRdb has only the in-frame clones, and not every one. The sample has some 78,000 clones, roughly 94% seen once; the top ten hold around 0.25%. The source material was T cells isolated from PBMCs. The receptors here all came from a human donor in good health.

This rearrangement joins TRBV29-1 to TRBJ1-2; TRBD1 aligns across 7 bases. Germline CDR1 is SQVTM and CDR2 is ANQGSEA. V was clipped by 5 bases and J by 7 bases; unmatched bases: 7. The CDR3 length is 12 residues. CDR3 amino acids: CSVRDRVSGYTF. The CDR3 region has the DNA TGCAGCGTTCGCGACAGGGTATCTGGCTACACCTTC. The complete variable domain, with remaining parts taken from reference TRBV29-1 and TRBJ1-2, reads SAVISQKPSRDICQRGTSLTIQCQVDSQVTMMFWYRQQPGQSLTLIATANQGSEATYESGFVIDKFPISRPNLTFSTLTVSNMSPEDSSIYLCSVRDRVSGYTFGSGTRLTVV.

The rearrangement joins TRBV15 to TRBJ2-3, with TRBD2 matching 8 bases. The germline V gene encodes CDR1 LNHNV and CDR2 YYDKDF (reference sequence). The CDR3 length is 19 residues. V was clipped by 1 base and J by 1 base; unmatched bases: 13. As DNA, the CDR3 is TGTGCCACCAGCAGAGCTCTGTCGACCTCTAGCGGGCGCACAGATACGCAGTATTTT. This sequence encodes CATSRALSTSSGRTDTQYF. Using reference TRBV15 and TRBJ2-3 for the parts outside the CDR3, the full variable domain is DAMVIQNPRYQVTQFGKPVTLSCSQTLNHNVMYWYQQKSSQAPKLLFHYYDKDFNNEADTPDNFQSRRPNTSFCFLDIRSPGLGDTAMYLCATSRALSTSSGRTDTQYFGPGTRLTVL.

The rearrangement links TRBV7-6 to TRBJ2-7; 7 nucleotides line up with TRBD1. CDR1 SGHVS and CDR2 FNYEAQ come from the germline V gene. The CDR3 is made up of 15 amino acids. J was trimmed by 2 bases and V by 5 bases; bases with no gene match: 9. CDR3: CASSEGTVGPYEQYF. CDR3 bases: TGTGCCAGCAGCGAGGGGACAGTGGGCCCCTACGAGCAGTACTTC.

The chain couples TRBV4-1 to TRBJ2-3; D is unresolved. The CDR3 length is 16 residues. The germline gives CDR1 MGHRA, CDR2 YSYEKL. V lost 0 bases, J lost 6 bases, and 16 bases lay in between. CDR3 DNA sequence: TGCGCCAGCAGCCAAGAATGGCGGTCCCCGCCGGATACGCAGTATTTT. Protein: CASSQEWRSPPDTQYF.

The CDR3 DNA follows: TGTGCCAGCACGAGCCCCGGACAGATGAACACTGAAGCTTTCTTT. Translated: CASTSPGQMNTEAFF. The V gene is TRBV28, the J gene TRBJ1-1; tentative D call: TRBD1 (6 bases). V was shortened by 7 bases and J by 0 bases, with 15 bases between the two germline ends. Germline CDR1 is MDHEN and CDR2 is SYDVKM. This CDR3 region has 15 residues.

This chain connects TRBV7-9 to TRBJ2-1; a possible D gene is TRBD1 (5 bases). The CDR3 spans 15 residues. The V gene's germline CDR1 is SEHNR and CDR2 FQNEAQ (reference sequence). Trimming pared 4 bases from V and 3 bases from J, leaving 13 bases between. CDR3 in amino acids: CASSSSYQGYNEQFF. The DNA for the CDR3 is TGTGCCAGCAGCTCCTCGTATCAGGGCTACAATGAGCAGTTCTTC. Combining the CDR3 with reference TRBV7-9 and TRBJ2-1 gives the whole variable domain DTGVSQNPRHKITKRGQNVTFRCDPISEHNRLYWYRQTLGQGPEFLTYFQNEAQLEKSRLLSDRFSAERPKGSFSTLEIQRTEQGDSAMYLCASSSSYQGYNEQFFGPGTRLTVL.

The chain is built from TRBV27 and TRBJ2-7; 10 bases line up with TRBD2. CDR1 and CDR2 from the germline V gene are MNHEY and SMNVEV (reference sequence). The CDR3 length is 15 residues. Losses at the gene ends were 5 bases for V and 4 bases for J; bases not matched to a gene: 8. CDR3: CASSHPSGRGYEQYF. CDR3 DNA sequence: TGTGCCAGCAGTCATCCTAGCGGGAGAGGATACGAGCAGTACTTC.

This chain's CDR3 is CASSEAGQYEQYF. DNA of the CDR3: TGTGCCAGCAGTGAAGCGGGGCAGTACGAGCAGTACTTC. The chain recombines TRBV6-1 with TRBJ2-7, with D tentatively TRBD1 (5 bases). This CDR3 comprises 13 residues. The germline V gene has CDR1 MNHNS and CDR2 SASEGT. V lost 0 bases, J lost 4 bases, and 7 bases lay in between.

This clone has just one count. This chain links TRBV7-6 with TRBJ2-1, with a weak D call TRBD1 (5 bases). Germline-derived CDR1 and CDR2 are SGHVS and FNYEAQ. CDR3 size: 16 residues. The ends were cut back, 2 bases at V and 3 bases at J, with 14 bases in the middle. CDR3 in amino acids: CASSLSQQVLYNEQFF. The CDR3 DNA sequence: TGTGCCAGCAGCTTATCCCAACAGGTCCTCTACAATGAGCAGTTCTTC.

The V and J genes are TRBV7-2 and TRBJ2-5; 16 nucleotides match TRBD2. This CDR3 has 14 amino acids. Germline loops: CDR1 SGHTA, CDR2 FQGNSA. Trimming cost V 5 bases and J 9 bases; bases outside gene matches: 3. The CDR3 sequence: CASSPGTSGRAQYF. The CDR3 DNA follows: TGTGCCAGCAGCCCCGGGACTAGCGGGAGGGCCCAGTACTTC.

The V and J genes are TRBV6-5 and TRBJ2-7; 8 nucleotides agree with TRBD2. V shed 0 bases, J shed 4 bases, and the junction held 2 bases outside the gene matches. CDR3 length: 14 amino acids. CDR1 and CDR2 from the germline V gene are MNHEY and SVGAGI. The DNA for the CDR3 is TGTGCCAGCAGTTACTCTTCGGGGGGGTACGAGCAGTACTTC. Protein product: CASSYSSGGYEQYF.

V usage is TRBV19 and J usage is TRBJ1-1; D possibly corresponds to TRBD1 (6 bases). The germline gives CDR1 LNHDA, CDR2 SQIVND (reference sequence). The CDR3 runs to 14 residues. Trimming took off 7 bases at V and 3 bases at J, with 15 bases between the two ends. DNA for the CDR3: TGTGCCAGTACCCCCGCCGGGGGGCACACTGAAGCTTTCTTT. It encodes CASTPAGGHTEAFF.

The V gene is TRBV28, the J gene TRBJ1-4; a weak D match, TRBD1 (5 bases). Germline values: CDR1 MDHEN, CDR2 SYDVKM. Trimming removed 5 bases at V and 5 bases at J, with 12 bases between. The CDR3 spans 14 residues. DNA of the CDR3: TGTGCCAGCAGTAAGACGGACACCAATGAAAAACTGTTTTTT. Its protein product is CASSKTDTNEKLFF.